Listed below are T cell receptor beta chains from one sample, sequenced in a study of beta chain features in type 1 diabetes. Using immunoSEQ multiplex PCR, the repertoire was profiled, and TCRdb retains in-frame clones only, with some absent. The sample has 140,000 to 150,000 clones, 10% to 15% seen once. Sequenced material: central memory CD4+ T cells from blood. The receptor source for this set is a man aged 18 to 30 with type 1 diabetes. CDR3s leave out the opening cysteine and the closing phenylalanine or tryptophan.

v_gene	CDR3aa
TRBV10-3	AITGTGGMNTEAF
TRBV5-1	ASSLNGYSTDTQY
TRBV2	ASSEVLTQETQY
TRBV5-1	ASSRGQSSGGGSDTQY
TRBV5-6	ASSTLRASQETQY
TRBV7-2	ASSLGARNINTEAF
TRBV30	AWSGQGNTEAF
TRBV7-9	ASSLTANTEAF
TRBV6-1	ASSERTASTDTQY
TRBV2	ASSEGIPGQGRDTQY
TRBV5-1	ASSLAVENTEAF
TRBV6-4	ASSDQVGGTDTQY
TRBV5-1	ASSLVEEGELF